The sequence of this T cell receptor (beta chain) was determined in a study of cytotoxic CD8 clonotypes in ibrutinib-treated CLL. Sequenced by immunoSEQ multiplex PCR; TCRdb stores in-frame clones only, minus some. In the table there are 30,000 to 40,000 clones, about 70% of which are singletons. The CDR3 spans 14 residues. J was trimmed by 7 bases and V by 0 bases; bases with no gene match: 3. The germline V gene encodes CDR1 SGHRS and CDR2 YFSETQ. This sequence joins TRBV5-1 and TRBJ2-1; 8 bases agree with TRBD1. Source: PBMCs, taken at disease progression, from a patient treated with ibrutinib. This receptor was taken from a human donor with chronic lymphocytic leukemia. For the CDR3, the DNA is TGCGCCAGCAGCTTGGGGCAGGGGGCGAATGAGCAGTTCTTC. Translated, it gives CASSLGQGANEQFF.